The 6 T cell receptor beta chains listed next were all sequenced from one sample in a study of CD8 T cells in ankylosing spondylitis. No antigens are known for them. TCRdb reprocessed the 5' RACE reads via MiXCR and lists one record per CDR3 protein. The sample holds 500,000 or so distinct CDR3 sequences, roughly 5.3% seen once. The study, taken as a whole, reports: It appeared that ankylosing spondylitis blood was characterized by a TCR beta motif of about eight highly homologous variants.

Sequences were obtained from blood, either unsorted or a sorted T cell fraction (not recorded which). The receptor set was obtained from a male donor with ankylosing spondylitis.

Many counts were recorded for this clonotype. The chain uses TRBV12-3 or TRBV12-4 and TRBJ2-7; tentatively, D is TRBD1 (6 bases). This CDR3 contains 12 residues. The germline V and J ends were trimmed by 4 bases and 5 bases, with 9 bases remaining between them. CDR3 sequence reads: CASSSGVHEQYF. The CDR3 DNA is TGTGCCAGCAGTTCAGGGGTCCACGAGCAGTACTTC.

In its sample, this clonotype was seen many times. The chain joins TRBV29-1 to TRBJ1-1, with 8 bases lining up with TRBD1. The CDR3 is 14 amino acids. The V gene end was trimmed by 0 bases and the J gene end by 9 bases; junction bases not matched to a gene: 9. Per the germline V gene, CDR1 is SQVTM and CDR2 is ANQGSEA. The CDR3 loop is CSVEEGTGTPQAFF. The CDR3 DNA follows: TGCAGCGTTGAAGAGGGGACAGGCACTCCTCAAGCTTTCTTT.

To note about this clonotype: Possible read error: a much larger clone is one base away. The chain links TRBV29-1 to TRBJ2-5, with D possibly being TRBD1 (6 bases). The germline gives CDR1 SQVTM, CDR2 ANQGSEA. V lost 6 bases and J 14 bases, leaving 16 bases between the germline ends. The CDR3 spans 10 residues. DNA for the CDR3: TGCAGCGTCCGGGACAAGGGGATCTACTTC. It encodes CSVRDKGIYF.

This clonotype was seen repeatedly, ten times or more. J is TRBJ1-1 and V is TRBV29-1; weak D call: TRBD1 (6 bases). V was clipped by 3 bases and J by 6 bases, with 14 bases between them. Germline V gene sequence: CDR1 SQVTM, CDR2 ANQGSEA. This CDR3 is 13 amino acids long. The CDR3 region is CSVDNRDIAEAFF. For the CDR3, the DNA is TGCAGCGTTGACAACCGGGACATCGCTGAAGCTTTCTTT.

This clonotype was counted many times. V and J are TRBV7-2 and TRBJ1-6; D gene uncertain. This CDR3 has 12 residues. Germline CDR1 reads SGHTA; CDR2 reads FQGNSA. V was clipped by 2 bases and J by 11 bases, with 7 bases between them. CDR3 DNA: TGTGCCAGCAGCTTAAGGTCAGCACCCCTCCACTTT. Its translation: CASSLRSAPLHF.

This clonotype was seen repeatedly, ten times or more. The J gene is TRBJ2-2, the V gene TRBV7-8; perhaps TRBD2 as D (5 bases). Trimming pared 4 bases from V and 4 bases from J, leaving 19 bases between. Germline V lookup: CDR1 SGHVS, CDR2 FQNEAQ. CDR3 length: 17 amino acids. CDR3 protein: CASSSKVAPRATGELFF. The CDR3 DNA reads TGTGCCAGCAGCTCCAAGGTAGCGCCCCGGGCCACCGGGGAGCTGTTTTTT.